The 6 T cell receptor beta chains given below trace back to one sample, sequenced in a study of cytomegalovirus exposure and HLA in healthy donors (dated by TCRdb to 2017 to 2019). Receptor libraries were prepared by the immunoSEQ multiplex PCR assay. For the multiplex PCR, a mixture combining 60 forward primers for TCR Vbeta segments and 13 reverse primers for TCR Jbeta segments was used. TCRdb stores this immuneACCESS table with in-frame sequences only. Part of the clones is absent; in the studies checked, under half of the shortfall reflects unresolved V genes, and no reason is known for the rest. This sample comprises 90,000 to 140,000 clones, around 80% of them detected only once. Of the sample, roughly 6% falls within the top ten clones. The sequenced sample was PBMCs. These receptors all stem from a male donor in good health and CMV-seronegative.

The chain uses TRBV2 and TRBJ2-5, with D possibly being TRBD1 (5 bases). The CDR3 is 14 amino acids. V was trimmed by 1 base and J by 5 bases, leaving 11 bases between them. CDR1 SNHLY and CDR2 FYNNEI come from the germline V gene. The chain's CDR3 is CASSEDRWMETQYF. For the CDR3, the DNA is TGTGCCAGCAGTGAAGACAGGTGGATGGAGACCCAGTACTTC.

This clone was detected once. This sequence joins TRBV5-4 and TRBJ1-1; 7 bases map to TRBD1. CDR1 is SGHNT, CDR2 YYREEE, per germline (reference sequence). V trimming: 1 base; J trimming: 0 bases; junction bases outside the gene matches: 6. The CDR3 has 16 amino acids. The CDR3 DNA follows: TGTGCCAGCAGCTTGAGAGGGGGCCTAATGAACACTGAAGCTTTCTTT. This encodes CASSLRGGLMNTEAFF.

This clone was observed a handful of times. This chain uses TRBV2 with TRBJ1-5, with D hard to call. The length of the CDR3 is 14 residues. Trimming pared 5 bases from V and 7 bases from J, leaving 15 bases between. Germline V gene data show CDR1 as SNHLY and CDR2 as FYNNEI. CDR3 bases: TGTGCCAGCAGTCCACCGACAAGAGGGCAGCCCCAGCATTTT. Translation: CASSPPTRGQPQHF.

In its sample, this clone was seen a few times. CDR3 residues: CASSHGQLEAFF. The CDR3 DNA reads TGCGCCAGCAGCCACGGACAGTTGGAAGCTTTCTTT. The V gene is TRBV4-1, the J gene TRBJ1-1; the D gene is possibly TRBD1 (6 bases). The length of the CDR3 is 12 residues. Germline-derived CDR1 and CDR2 are MGHRA and YSYEKL. Trimming left V 3 bases short and J 8 bases short, with 10 bases between.

The chain is built from TRBV6-1 and TRBJ1-1; 10 bases line up with TRBD1. Germline V gene lookup returns CDR1 MNHNS and CDR2 SASEGT. V lost 6 bases, J lost 2 bases, and 6 bases stayed unmatched. The CDR3 has 15 amino acids. The DNA of the CDR3 is TGTGCCAGCAGCTCCGGGACAGGGGTTAACACTGAAGCTTTCTTT. It specifies CASSSGTGVNTEAFF.

The V call is TRBV2, the J call TRBJ2-7; perhaps TRBD2 as D (6 bases). Trimming took off 4 bases at V and 6 bases at J, with 10 bases between the two ends. This CDR3 has 12 amino acids. Per germline, CDR1 SNHLY and CDR2 FYNNEI. The DNA for the CDR3 is TGTGCCAGCAGTGTGGAGGGTAGCGAGCAGTACTTC. Encoded protein: CASSVEGSEQYF.